A single sample gave rise to the 9 T cell receptor beta chains below, sequenced in a study of cytomegalovirus exposure and HLA in healthy donors. Primers included in the PCR were 60 Vbeta and 13 Jbeta primers. TCRdb keeps only in-frame clones here, not all; method: immunoSEQ multiplex PCR. The table shows about 120,000 clones, with about 73% occurring only once. The specimen was PBMCs. These receptors originate from a woman younger than 45 in good health and CMV-seropositive.

DNA of the CDR3: TGTGCCAGCAGCTTGCGGGGGTCGGGCACGGTGGAGACCCAGTACTTC. Amino acid sequence: CASSLRGSGTVETQYF. This chain joins TRBV5-5 and TRBJ2-5, with D possibly matching TRBD2 (6 bases). Trimming shortened V by 1 base and J by 5 bases, and 18 bases separated the two germline ends. Germline loops: CDR1 SGHKS, CDR2 YYEKEE (reference sequence). CDR3 length: 16 residues.

The chain employs TRBV28 and TRBJ1-5; perhaps TRBD1 as D (6 bases). The CDR3 contains 15 residues. The germline gives CDR1 MDHEN, CDR2 SYDVKM. V was trimmed by 6 bases and J by 2 bases, leaving 14 bases between them. CDR3 bases: TGTGCCAGCAGACTTGCAGGGGTCGGCAATCAGCCCCAGCATTTT. Translating gives CASRLAGVGNQPQHF. Full variable domain (remainder filled in from reference TRBV28 and TRBJ1-5): DVKVTQSSRYLVKRTGEKVFLECVQDMDHENMFWYRQDPGLGLRLIYFSYDVKMKEKGDIPEGYSVSREKKERFSLILESASTNQTSMYLCASRLAGVGNQPQHFGDGTRLSIL.

CDR3 in DNA: TGTGCCAGCAGCCAGGCACCCCTAGCGGGGGAGCAGTTCTTC. This codes for CASSQAPLAGEQFF. The J gene is TRBJ2-1, the V gene TRBV4-2; TRBD2 matches 9 bases. Germline lookup yields CDR1 LGHNA and CDR2 YNFKEQ. The CDR3 is 14 amino acids. The V gene end was trimmed by 3 bases and the J gene end by 10 bases; junction bases not matched to a gene: 7.

V and J are TRBV19 and TRBJ2-1; TRBD1 matches at 10 bases. V was clipped by 8 bases and J by 5 bases; unmatched bases: 3. The CDR3 is 13 residues long. Germline V gene lookup returns CDR1 LNHDA and CDR2 SQIVND (reference sequence). CDR3 nucleotide sequence: TGTGCCAGTCGGGACAGGGGTAACAATGAGCAGTTCTTC. Amino acids: CASRDRGNNEQFF.

V gene TRBV15 combines with J gene TRBJ2-1, with 7 bases fitting TRBD1. Trimming took 2 bases from V and 5 from J; bases not matched to a gene: 6. The CDR3 is made up of 15 amino acids. Germline V gene data show CDR1 as LNHNV and CDR2 as YYDKDF (reference sequence). The CDR3: CATSRSGTVNNEQFF. CDR3 coding DNA: TGTGCCACCAGCAGATCCGGGACAGTCAACAATGAGCAGTTCTTC.

This clone was detected a few times. The chain has TRBV6-4 and TRBJ1-4, with 8 bases lining up with TRBD1. The CDR3 spans 20 residues. Trimming took 4 bases from V and 8 from J; bases not matched to a gene: 24. Germline V gives CDR1 MRHNA, CDR2 SNTAGT. The CDR3 nucleotides read TGTGCCAGCAGTGGCGGCCCAGGGGGCGCTCGGGTACGTCCGAGAGAAAAACTGTTTTTT. Protein: CASSGGPGGARVRPREKLFF.

This rearrangement joins TRBV5-1 to TRBJ2-1; TRBD1 agrees at 7 bases. J gave up 5 bases and V 4 bases, and 6 bases lay outside the gene matches. In germline, CDR1 is SGHRS, CDR2 YFSETQ. The CDR3 has 14 residues. The CDR3 nucleotides are TGCGCCAGCAGCGTCGACAGGGTTAACAATGAGCAGTTCTTC. It yields the protein CASSVDRVNNEQFF.

The chain carries TRBV4-1 and TRBJ2-5, with 9 bases fitting TRBD2. The CDR3 covers 16 residues. Germline CDR1 MGHRA, CDR2 YSYEKL. The V and J ends lost 1 base and 5 bases, in that order; junction bases with no gene match: 8. CDR3 loop: CASSQGRAGGLETQYF. The CDR3 DNA reads TGCGCCAGCAGCCAAGGTCGGGCGGGGGGGCTTGAGACCCAGTACTTC.

This chain joins TRBV5-6 and TRBJ1-1, with TRBD1 identical over 7 bases. Germline CDR1 reads SGHDT; CDR2 reads YYEEEE. The junction had 7 bases not matched to a gene; V was cut back by 1 base and J by 10 bases. The CDR3 has 13 amino acids. The CDR3: CASSLPPRGIAFF. CDR3 sequence (DNA): TGTGCCAGCAGCTTGCCGCCCAGGGGGATAGCTTTCTTT.